This T cell receptor beta chain is from a study of beta chain features in type 1 diabetes. Regarding the study as a whole: The naive, central memory and Treg TCRB repertoires showed an apparent similarity that was greater among patients than among healthy donors. Possible PCR preference for shorter templates applied equally to patients and controls.

One heparinised blood draw averaging roughly 100 mL was given by each donor. In regard to this clone: Its cognate antigen is unknown.

CDR1 is SSHAT and CDR2 is FNYEAQ in the germline V gene (reference sequence). CDR3 length equals 14 residues. After removal of 2 bases from V and 4 bases from J, the junction contained 2 bases not matched to a gene. Isolated RNA was reverse transcribed in full, so expressed TCRB transcripts were sequenced. Some clones are missing from TCRdb's copy, which holds only in-frame ones; the method was immunoSEQ multiplex PCR. The data hold 430,000 or so clones, with about an eighth observed a single time. This TCR derives from a woman aged 18 to 35 in good health. The specimen sequenced was naive CD4+ T cells from blood. V and J are TRBV7-7 and TRBJ2-5; TRBD1 agrees at 9 bases. The CDR3 coding sequence is TGTGCCAGCAGCTTATCGACAGGGGGAGAGACCCAGTACTTC. Amino acids: CASSLSTGGETQYF.